A selection of T cell receptor beta chains follows, all from one sample in a study of blood T cell repertoires in COVID-19. Sequencing was performed with immunoSEQ multiplex PCR; in TCRdb, only in-frame clones are kept and a portion is missing. The sample lists around 63,000 clones, around 79% occurring once. The source material was peripheral blood. The receptors were sampled from a human donor in a cohort sampled during active COVID-19. Each CDR3 is given with its conserved first and last residue. D genes are given only for firm matches. Where a row states a size, it is once, few, many or the class of an expanded clone; other rows omit it.

TRBV28,TRBJ2-1,once,NA,TGTGCCAGCAGACACGGAGGCTCCTACAATGAGCAGTTCTTC,CASRHGGSYNEQFF
TRBV7-2,TRBJ2-2,NA,NA,TGTGCCAGCAGTCCAACGTCCGGGACCGGGGAGCTGTTTTTT,CASSPTSGTGELFF
TRBV19,TRBJ2-7,NA,NA,TGTGCCAGTAGTATAGATCATGCAGGAGGGGTCCGCGAGCAGTACTTC,CASSIDHAGGVREQYF
TRBV5-1,TRBJ2-1,NA,TRBD1,TGCGCCAGCAGCTCGGGGACAGGAATAAATGAGCAGTTCTTC,CASSSGTGINEQFF
TRBV12-3/TRBV12-4,TRBJ1-2,once,TRBD1,TGTGCCAGCAGTCGACAGGGTGGTCATGGCTACACCTTC,CASSRQGGHGYTF
TRBV6-5,TRBJ1-2,many,NA,TGTGCCAGCAGTTACGGAAGCCGGGGGGCAGTGGGCTACACCTTC,CASSYGSRGAVGYTF
TRBV6-5,TRBJ1-2,NA,TRBD1,TGTGCCAGCAGACAACCAGGGGGCAGCTATGGCTACACCTTC,CASRQPGGSYGYTF
TRBV4-3,TRBJ2-1,NA,NA,TGCGCCAGCAGCCAAGATTACTGGACGGGACTGCGCTCCTACAATGAGCAGTTCTTC,CASSQDYWTGLRSYNEQFF
TRBV19,TRBJ1-5,NA,NA,TGTGCCAGTAGTCCGTCTCGTCAGGGAGGAAATCAGCCCCAGCATTTT,CASSPSRQGGNQPQHF
TRBV11-3,TRBJ2-5,NA,NA,TGTGCCAGCAGCTTAGATCCCGACTCGGAGACCCAGTACTTC,CASSLDPDSETQYF
TRBV28,TRBJ1-1,NA,TRBD1,TGTGCCAGCAGTGTCCTACAGGGGAGGACTGAAGCTTTCTTT,CASSVLQGRTEAFF
TRBV28,TRBJ2-7,NA,NA,TGTGCCAGCACCCTTAACTGGGGCGGCTCCTACGAGCAGTACTTC,CASTLNWGGSYEQYF
TRBV18,TRBJ2-7,NA,NA,TGTGCCAGCTCACCAGGGGGGGGCCGCGAGCAGTACTTC,CASSPGGGREQYF
TRBV7-3,TRBJ2-1,few,TRBD2,TGTGCCAGCAGCCGCGGACTAGCGGGAGGGTTGGTTGAGCAGTTCTTC,CASSRGLAGGLVEQFF
TRBV7-9,TRBJ2-7,NA,NA,TGTGCCAGCAGCTTCACGCGCTACGAGCAGTACTTC,CASSFTRYEQYF
TRBV11-2,TRBJ2-6,NA,NA,TGTGCCAGCAGCCCAGGGGGGACTGGGGCCAACGTCCTGACTTTC,CASSPGGTGANVLTF
TRBV11-3,TRBJ2-2,NA,TRBD2,TGTGCCAGCAGCCCGGGGACTAGCGTAAACACCGGGGAGCTGTTTTTT,CASSPGTSVNTGELFF
TRBV5-6,TRBJ1-1,few,NA,TGTGCCAGCAGCTACCGAACTAAGGGGAAAAGGGGCACTGAAGCTTTCTTT,CASSYRTKGKRGTEAFF
TRBV6-5,TRBJ2-1,NA,TRBD1,TGTGCCAGCAGTACCGGGACAGCCAACAATGAGCAGTTCTTC,CASSTGTANNEQFF
TRBV9,TRBJ2-2,NA,NA,TGTGCCAGCAGTCCTCTAACGGGACAAGTCACCGGGGAGCTGTTTTTT,CASSPLTGQVTGELFF
TRBV27,TRBJ2-5,NA,NA,TGTGCCAGCAGTCCGACCGGGGTCACAAAGACCCAGTACTTC,CASSPTGVTKTQYF
TRBV4-1,TRBJ2-2,NA,TRBD1,TGCGCCAGCAGCGGAGCACAGGGGGCCACCGGGGAGCTGTTTTTT,CASSGAQGATGELFF
TRBV9,TRBJ2-6,NA,NA,TGTGCCAGCAGCGTAGCACTGGGGGCAAGATTTGGTGGGGCCAACGTCCTGACTTTC,CASSVALGARFGGANVLTF
TRBV11-2,TRBJ1-1,NA,NA,TGTGCCAGTACAGCCCCCCCGTCAGGCCCTTTGAACACTGAAGCTTTCTTT,CASTAPPSGPLNTEAFF
TRBV11-2,TRBJ1-5,few,TRBD1,TGTGCCAGCGGGACAGGGGAAAATCAGCCCCAGCATTTT,CASGTGENQPQHF
TRBV5-1,TRBJ2-1,NA,TRBD2,TGCGCCAGCAGCTTTAGGGGCGGGAGATCCAACAATGAGCAGTTCTTC,CASSFRGGRSNNEQFF
TRBV5-4,TRBJ1-6,NA,NA,TGTGCCAGCAGCGCGCGGGGGGCGATTAATTCACCCCTCCACTTT,CASSARGAINSPLHF
TRBV7-2,TRBJ2-3,NA,NA,TGTGCCAGCAGCTTAGCGGCGGGGCGCTCGGATACGCAGTATTTT,CASSLAAGRSDTQYF
TRBV3-1/TRBV3-2,TRBJ2-3,NA,NA,TGTGCCAGCAGCCCCACCCGGACTAGCACAGATACGCAGTATTTT,CASSPTRTSTDTQYF
TRBV19,TRBJ2-1,NA,TRBD2,TGTGCCAGTAGTGAACTAGCGGACCTGCGGCTCTACAATGAGCAGTTCTTC,CASSELADLRLYNEQFF
TRBV30,TRBJ1-4,NA,TRBD1,TGTGCCTGGAGGGGCAAGGGACAGCCTAATGAAAAACTGTTTTTT,CAWRGKGQPNEKLFF
TRBV28,TRBJ2-3,NA,NA,TGTGCCAGCAGTTCCAACGATCAGGACACAGATACGCAGTATTTT,CASSSNDQDTDTQYF
TRBV24-1,TRBJ2-1,NA,NA,TGTGCCACCAGTGATTGGGACAACTACAATGAGCAGTTCTTC,CATSDWDNYNEQFF
TRBV6-5,TRBJ1-1,NA,NA,TGTGCCAGCAGCCTGAGTCGGAACACTGAAGCTTTCTTT,CASSLSRNTEAFF
TRBV7-2,TRBJ2-7,NA,NA,TGTGCCAGCAGCTTAGCGCGGACTACGGGCGAGCAGTACTTC,CASSLARTTGEQYF
TRBV5-1,TRBJ1-1,NA,TRBD1,TGCGCCAGCAGCTTCTCAGGGGGTACTGAAGCTTTCTTT,CASSFSGGTEAFF
TRBV5-1,TRBJ2-1,NA,NA,TGCGCCAGCAGCCCTGGCCCCGACTACAATGAGCAGTTCTTC,CASSPGPDYNEQFF
TRBV3-1/TRBV3-2,TRBJ2-1,NA,TRBD2,TGTGCCAGCAGCCAAGAAACTAGCGGAACGAACAATGAGCAGTTCTTC,CASSQETSGTNNEQFF
TRBV18,TRBJ2-7,NA,NA,TGTGCCAGCTCACCACAACTAGATGGCGAGCAGTACTTC,CASSPQLDGEQYF
TRBV3-1/TRBV3-2,TRBJ2-7,NA,TRBD2,TGTGCCAGCAGCCAAGCCCCGGGACTAGCGGGAGTCGAGCAGTACTTC,CASSQAPGLAGVEQYF
TRBV6-2/TRBV6-3,TRBJ2-1,NA,TRBD2,TGTGCCAGCAGTTACGGACTAGCGGGAATATACAATGAGCAGTTCTTC,CASSYGLAGIYNEQFF
TRBV5-1,TRBJ2-3,NA,TRBD2,TGCGCCAGCAGCTTCACCGGGACTAGCGAAACAGATACGCAGTATTTT,CASSFTGTSETDTQYF
TRBV7-3,TRBJ2-1,once,TRBD2,TGTGCCAGCAGCTTAACGGTGACTAGCGGCTTGAGCTCCTACAATGAGCAGTTCTTC,CASSLTVTSGLSSYNEQFF
TRBV5-1,TRBJ2-7,medium-sized,NA,TGCGCCAGCAGCTTCAGCGCCACTTCCTACGAGCAGTACTTC,CASSFSATSYEQYF
TRBV5-5,TRBJ1-6,NA,TRBD1,TGTGCCAGCAGCCCTGTACTCGACAGGGGTTCCGACGGTAATTCACCCCTCCACTTT,CASSPVLDRGSDGNSPLHF
TRBV7-9,TRBJ1-5,NA,NA,TGTGCCAGCAGCCTTGCGGGGGGCAATCAGCCCCAGCATTTT,CASSLAGGNQPQHF
TRBV27,TRBJ2-1,NA,NA,TGTGCCAGCAGTTTATTAGCGGTCTCATACAATGAGCAGTTCTTC,CASSLLAVSYNEQFF
TRBV7-2,TRBJ2-7,NA,NA,TGTGCCAGCAGCGGCTCGAGCGGGTCGTCCTACGAGCAGTACTTC,CASSGSSGSSYEQYF
TRBV11-3,TRBJ2-7,NA,NA,TGTGCCAGCAGCTTAGATTCAGGGAACCCCTACGAGCAGTACTTC,CASSLDSGNPYEQYF
TRBV7-2,TRBJ2-7,NA,TRBD2,TGTGCCAGCAGCCGGGAGGGCGCTAGCGGGATCGAGCAGTACTTC,CASSREGASGIEQYF
TRBV9,TRBJ2-1,NA,TRBD1,TGTGCCAGCAGCTATACCGGGACAGTTACTAATGAGCAGTTCTTC,CASSYTGTVTNEQFF
TRBV7-2,TRBJ1-1,few,TRBD1,TGTGCCAGCAGCTTTTCAGGGGGCGTCAGTGAAGCTTTCTTT,CASSFSGGVSEAFF
TRBV4-3,TRBJ2-1,NA,TRBD2,TGCGCCAGTTCACTAGCGGGAGGTTCATGGGTGCAGTTCTTC,CASSLAGGSWVQFF
TRBV24-1,TRBJ2-1,NA,NA,TGTGCCACCAGTGATCGGAGCGGGACATCCCTCAATGAGCAGTTCTTC,CATSDRSGTSLNEQFF
TRBV19,TRBJ1-4,NA,NA,TGTGCCAGTAGGCTCGGCAGGGCATCATGGGAAAAACTGTTTTTT,CASRLGRASWEKLFF